Shown below are 17 T cell receptor beta chains from a single sample sequenced in a study of T cell repertoires in cytomegalovirus infection. No antigen has been assigned to these receptors. MiXCR was run by TCRdb on the reads, yielding one entry per CDR3 protein. The repertoire holds approximately 590,000 distinct CDR3 sequences, with approximately 40% as singletons. The material sequenced was cultured PBMCs, taken from culture after CMV antigen stimulation. These receptors came from a human donor in good health (CMV status not recorded). Some clones in this sample may be carry-over from other donors' samples.

J is TRBJ2-7 and V is TRBV25-1; tentatively, D is TRBD1 (6 bases). Germline-derived CDR1 and CDR2 are MGHDK and SYGVNS. With 8 bases removed from V and 3 bases from J, the gap between germline ends came to 14 bases. The CDR3 covers 13 residues. DNA of the CDR3: TGTGCCAGCGCCCAGGGGTCCCACTACGAGCAGTACTTC. Its translation is CASAQGSHYEQYF.

This clonotype was recorded a few times. The chain is built from TRBV9 and TRBJ2-5; 9 bases match TRBD2. Germline values: CDR1 SGDLS, CDR2 YYNGEE. The CDR3 spans 14 residues. V lost 3 bases and J lost 3; bases outside the gene matches: 3. The CDR3 protein is CASSAIAGEETQYF. Here the CDR3 DNA reads TGTGCCAGCAGCGCAATAGCGGGGGAAGAGACCCAGTACTTC.

This clonotype was observed a few times. CDR3 loop: CASSSARDDLREKLFF. CDR3 sequence (DNA): TGTGCCAGCAGCTCCGCCCGGGACGATCTAAGAGAAAAACTGTTTTTT. V and J are TRBV7-2 and TRBJ1-4; tentatively, D is TRBD1 (5 bases). Germline CDR1 and CDR2: SGHTA and FQGNSA. The V end was cut by 4 bases, the J end by 8 bases, with 20 bases between. The CDR3 has 16 residues.

The J gene is TRBJ2-1, the V gene TRBV6-1; D is unclear. The CDR3 spans 13 residues. V lost 3 bases and J 6 bases, leaving 9 bases between the germline ends. The V gene's germline CDR1 is MNHNS and CDR2 SASEGT. The chain's CDR3 is CASSDEWANEQFF. CDR3 sequence (DNA): TGTGCCAGCAGTGATGAGTGGGCCAATGAGCAGTTCTTC.

The sample holds many counts of this clonotype. The chain links TRBV5-4 to TRBJ2-5, with D perhaps matching TRBD2 (7 bases). Trimming shortened V by 4 bases and J by 5 bases, and 15 bases separated the two germline ends. The CDR3 sequence is 14 residues long. Germline assignment: CDR1 SGHNT and CDR2 YYREEE (reference sequence). CDR3 loop: CASSERGGSETQYF. The CDR3 coding sequence is TGTGCCAGCAGCGAAAGGGGGGGCTCGGAGACCCAGTACTTC.

The CDR3 is CASSIGGGTGELFF. CDR3 DNA: TGTGCCAGTAGTATCGGCGGTGGCACCGGGGAGCTGTTTTTT. V usage is TRBV19 and J usage is TRBJ2-2; D is ambiguous. V lost 3 bases, J lost 4 bases, and 9 bases lay in between. The CDR3 extends over 14 amino acids. Germline loops: CDR1 LNHDA, CDR2 SQIVND (reference sequence).

The sample holds a few counts of this clonotype. The chain has TRBV7-6 and TRBJ1-3; TRBD1 aligns across 9 bases. Germline V gives CDR1 SGHVS, CDR2 FNYEAQ. The CDR3 totals 15 residues. The V and J ends lost 0 bases and 6 bases, in that order; junction bases with no gene match: 3. In nucleotides, the CDR3 is TGTGCCAGCAGCTTAGCTGGACAGGGGATAAACACCATATATTTT. As protein: CASSLAGQGINTIYF.

The rearrangement uses TRBV7-9 and TRBJ2-3, with TRBD2 matching over 13 bases. The V gene end was trimmed by 5 bases and the J gene end by 5 bases; junction bases not matched to a gene: 7. The CDR3 spans 16 residues. Germline V gene lookup returns CDR1 SEHNR and CDR2 FQNEAQ (reference sequence). In DNA, the CDR3 is TGTGCCAGCAGCACGGGACTAGCGGGAAATCGAGATACGCAGTATTTT. Its protein product is CASSTGLAGNRDTQYF.

This clonotype came up once. The J gene is TRBJ1-5, the V gene TRBV13, with D maybe TRBD1 (6 bases). The CDR3 totals 15 residues. The V and J ends lost 0 bases and 8 bases respectively, with 14 bases between them. In germline, CDR1 is PRHDT, CDR2 FYEKMQ (reference sequence). CDR3 residues: CASSLGQGGMEPQHF. CDR3 in DNA: TGTGCCAGCAGCTTAGGACAGGGTGGTATGGAGCCCCAGCATTTT.

This clonotype was counted at least ten times. This rearrangement joins TRBV7-2 to TRBJ2-7, with TRBD2 identical over 7 bases. The germline CDR1 and CDR2 sequences are SGHTA and FQGNSA. CDR3 length: 14 amino acids. With 5 bases clipped from V and 6 bases from J, the junction kept 10 bases outside the gene matches. The CDR3 region has the DNA TGTGCCAGCAGCAGGGTGGCGGGAGACGGCGAGCAGTACTTC. Translated: CASSRVAGDGEQYF.

This clonotype was observed a few times. The chain carries TRBV19 and TRBJ2-1; 8 nucleotides match TRBD2. This CDR3 has 15 residues. Trimming took 6 bases from V and 7 from J; bases not matched to a gene: 11. Germline V lookup: CDR1 LNHDA, CDR2 SQIVND (reference sequence). In DNA, the CDR3 is TGTGCCAGTAGCCACGGGGGGGCTTTGGAGAATGAGCAGTTCTTC. This sequence encodes CASSHGGALENEQFF.

The chain combines TRBV7-6 with TRBJ2-2; D is unresolved. This CDR3 contains 16 residues. The germline gives CDR1 SGHVS, CDR2 FNYEAQ. V was trimmed by 4 bases and J by 6 bases, leaving 18 bases between them. The CDR3 coding sequence is TGTGCCAGCAGCTACTTACGGACCCTTAAATCCGGGGAGCTGTTTTTT. This encodes CASSYLRTLKSGELFF.

The chain couples TRBV11-2 to TRBJ1-1; tentatively, D is TRBD1 (5 bases). Trimming removed 2 bases at V and 5 bases at J, with 9 bases between. Germline V gene sequence: CDR1 SGHAT, CDR2 FQNNGV. The CDR3 is 13 residues long. The CDR3 reads CASSLRGTTEAFF. The CDR3 bases are TGTGCCAGCAGCTTACGGGGGACTACTGAAGCTTTCTTT. Based on the CDR3 plus reference TRBV11-2 and TRBJ1-1, the full variable domain is EAGVAQSPRYKIIEKRQSVAFWCNPISGHATLYWYQQILGQGPKLLIQFQNNGVVDDSQLPKDRFSAERLKGVDSTLKIQPAKLEDSAVYLCASSLRGTTEAFFGQGTRLTVV.

This rearrangement joins TRBV4-3 to TRBJ1-2; D is undetermined. Per the germline V gene, CDR1 is LGHNA and CDR2 is YSLEER. The CDR3 has 15 residues. The germline V and J ends were trimmed by 1 base and 2 bases, with 11 bases remaining between them. The CDR3 region is CASSQVPGVNYGYTF. The CDR3 bases are TGCGCCAGCAGCCAAGTCCCGGGAGTGAACTATGGCTACACCTTC.

This clonotype occurred many times. The genes are TRBV7-2 and TRBJ1-3; D is ambiguous. Germline CDR1 and CDR2: SGHTA and FQGNSA. Trimming removed 2 bases from V and 0 bases from J, with 11 bases in between. The CDR3 totals 16 residues. The CDR3 DNA reads TGTGCCAGCAGCTTATTGGGCCCAAGCTCTGGAAACACCATATATTTT. It specifies CASSLLGPSSGNTIYF.

The chain couples TRBV27 to TRBJ2-3; D perhaps matches TRBD1 (6 bases). Trimming removed 8 bases from V and 2 bases from J, with 17 bases in between. Germline-derived CDR1 and CDR2 are MNHEY and SMNVEV (reference sequence). This CDR3 is 15 amino acids long. This CDR3 is CASSGRGRPTDTQYF. The CDR3 bases are TGTGCCAGCTCCGGAAGGGGGAGACCCACAGATACGCAGTATTTT.

The genes are TRBV11-2 and TRBJ2-2, with D tentatively TRBD2 (5 bases). The CDR3 covers 14 residues. CDR1 and CDR2 from the germline V gene are SGHAT and FQNNGV. The ends were cut back, 5 bases at V and 4 bases at J, with 11 bases in the middle. CDR3 amino acids: CASSPLRATGELFF. For the CDR3, the DNA is TGTGCCAGCAGCCCCTTGCGGGCCACCGGGGAGCTGTTTTTT.